These T cell receptor beta chains were read from a single sample in a study of blood T cell repertoires in COVID-19. Clones were read by immunoSEQ multiplex PCR, and TCRdb kept only the in-frame ones, dropping some. The table lists under 50,000 clones, 80% to 90% of them singletons. Sequenced sample: peripheral blood. The receptor source for this set is a man in his 70s with active COVID-19. CDR3s leave out the opening cysteine and the closing phenylalanine or tryptophan.

J | V | CDR3
TRBJ2-1 | TRBV7-3 | ASSLEAGAYNEQF
TRBJ1-6 | TRBV7-2 | ASSLNTQGAGSPLH
TRBJ2-3 | TRBV7-3 | ASSYRGLRTDTQY
TRBJ2-7 | TRBV28 | ASSRLTYEQY
TRBJ1-1 | TRBV4-1 | ASSHGGHTNTEAF
TRBJ2-7 | TRBV5-1 | ASSLWTSGASVYEQY
TRBJ2-2 | TRBV29-1 | SGGQSTGELF
TRBJ2-7 | TRBV9 | ASSALAGSSYEQY
TRBJ2-2 | TRBV4-2 | ASSQDWSGGVTGELF
TRBJ2-7 | TRBV9 | ASVLGGSSYEQY
TRBJ1-6 | TRBV6-5 | ASSLEIENSPLH
TRBJ1-6 | TRBV4-2 | ASSQASGDYNSPLH
TRBJ1-2 | TRBV28 | ASSLVQNYGYT
TRBJ1-2 | TRBV6-5 | ASSSSRQGEFYGYT
TRBJ2-7 | TRBV5-4 | ASSIYGSSYEQY
TRBJ2-5 | TRBV9 | ASSVAFSAGEETQY
TRBJ1-1 | TRBV3-1/TRBV3-2 | ASSLQVNGAEAF
TRBJ1-5 | TRBV5-1 | ASSLGQGDQPQH
TRBJ2-7 | TRBV6-5 | ASSYSNGAGEQY
TRBJ2-3 | TRBV12-3/TRBV12-4 | ASRLSPGDTQY
TRBJ2-6 | TRBV7-8 | ASRRQGPFSGANVLT
TRBJ1-2 | TRBV5-1 | ASSLGQAGYT
TRBJ1-1 | TRBV7-2 | ASSLAPGQGEAF
TRBJ1-2 | TRBV5-1 | ASSLARDSYGYT
TRBJ2-5 | TRBV3-1/TRBV3-2 | ASSQDRTSGGGETQY
TRBJ1-1 | TRBV5-8 | ASPPLGQGLGPTEAF
TRBJ1-2 | TRBV3-1/TRBV3-2 | ASSQGWTANYGYT
TRBJ2-1 | TRBV5-1 | ASVTGDSNNEQF
TRBJ2-7 | TRBV6-2/TRBV6-3 | ASSYRGRGYEQY
TRBJ1-2 | TRBV11-1 | ASRGRVTEIYGYT
TRBJ1-5 | TRBV28 | ASSLAPAGQPQH
TRBJ1-5 | TRBV27 | ASSFAGVGNQPQH
TRBJ2-5 | TRBV7-7 | ASSSTTARETQY
TRBJ2-5 | TRBV5-1 | ASSLLNPRGSRTQY
TRBJ1-5 | TRBV6-9 | ASMTRGSNQPQH
TRBJ2-5 | TRBV5-1 | ASKLAGEETQY
TRBJ1-4 | TRBV9 | ASSVMQGVGEKLF
TRBJ2-7 | TRBV28 | ASSSEYERGAAYEQY
TRBJ2-5 | TRBV6-6 | ASSLTSGGPETQY